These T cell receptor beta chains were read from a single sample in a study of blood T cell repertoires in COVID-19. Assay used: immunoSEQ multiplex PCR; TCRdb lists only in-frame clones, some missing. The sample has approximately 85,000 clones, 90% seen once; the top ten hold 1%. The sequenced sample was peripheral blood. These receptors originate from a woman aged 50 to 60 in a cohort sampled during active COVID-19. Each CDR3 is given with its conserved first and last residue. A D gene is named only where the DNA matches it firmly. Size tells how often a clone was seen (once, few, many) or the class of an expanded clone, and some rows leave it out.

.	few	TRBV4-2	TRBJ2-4	TGTGCCAGCAGCCAAGATCTATTGCCGGGGGTTCAGGCCAAAAACATTCAGTACTTC	CASSQDLLPGVQAKNIQYF
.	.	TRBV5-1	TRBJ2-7	TGCGCCAGCAGCTTCCCAGGGGGGAACGAGCAGTACTTC	CASSFPGGNEQYF
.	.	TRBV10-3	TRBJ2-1	TGTGCCATCAGTGAGGGGGGCGCTAGCTCCTACAATGAGCAGTTCTTC	CAISEGGASSYNEQFF
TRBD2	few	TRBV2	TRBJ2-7	TGTGCCAGCAGTGTGGGGTTTATGGGACTAAGCTCCTACGAGCAGTACTTC	CASSVGFMGLSSYEQYF
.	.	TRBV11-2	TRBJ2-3	TGTGCCAGCAGCTCGGGAGCCTTGGTCACAGATACGCAGTATTTT	CASSSGALVTDTQYF
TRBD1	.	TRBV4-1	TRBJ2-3	TGCGCCAGCAGCCAAGATACGGGGACAGGGTATACGCAGTATTTT	CASSQDTGTGYTQYF
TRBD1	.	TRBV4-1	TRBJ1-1	TGCGCCAGCAGCCCGGGACAGAGCACTGAAGCTTTCTTT	CASSPGQSTEAFF
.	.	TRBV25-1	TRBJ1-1	TGTGCCACCCGTTTCAGGGGAGGGGCTTTCTTT	CATRFRGGAFF
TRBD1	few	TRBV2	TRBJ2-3	TGTGCCAGCTCCGGGACAGGGCAAGATACGCAGTATTTT	CASSGTGQDTQYF
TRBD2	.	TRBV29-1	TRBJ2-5	TGCAGCGTTCGGGGGGAGAGTAGGGAGACCCAGTACTTC	CSVRGESRETQYF
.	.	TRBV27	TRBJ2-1	TGTGCCAGCAGTTACTCTTGGGGGGAGGTTAATGAGCAGTTCTTC	CASSYSWGEVNEQFF
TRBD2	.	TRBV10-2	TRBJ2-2	TGCGCCAGCAGTGGACTAGCGGGAGGCACCGGGGAGCTGTTTTTT	CASSGLAGGTGELFF
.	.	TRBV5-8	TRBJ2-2	TGTGCCAGCAGCTTGGGACAGGATCACACCGGGGAGCTGTTTTTT	CASSLGQDHTGELFF
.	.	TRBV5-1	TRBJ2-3	TGCGCCAGCAGCTCCCTTAGCGCCACAGATACGCAGTATTTT	CASSSLSATDTQYF
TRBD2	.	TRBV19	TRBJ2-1	TGTGCCAGTACACTAGCGGGAGGGCCTGGAAATGAGCAGTTCTTC	CASTLAGGPGNEQFF
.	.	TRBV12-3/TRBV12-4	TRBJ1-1	TGTGCCAGCATGGAACAGGGTGCGACTGAAGCTTTCTTT	CASMEQGATEAFF
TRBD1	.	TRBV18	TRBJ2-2	TGTGCCAGCCCCCCGGGACAGGCCAACACCGGGGAGCTGTTTTTT	CASPPGQANTGELFF